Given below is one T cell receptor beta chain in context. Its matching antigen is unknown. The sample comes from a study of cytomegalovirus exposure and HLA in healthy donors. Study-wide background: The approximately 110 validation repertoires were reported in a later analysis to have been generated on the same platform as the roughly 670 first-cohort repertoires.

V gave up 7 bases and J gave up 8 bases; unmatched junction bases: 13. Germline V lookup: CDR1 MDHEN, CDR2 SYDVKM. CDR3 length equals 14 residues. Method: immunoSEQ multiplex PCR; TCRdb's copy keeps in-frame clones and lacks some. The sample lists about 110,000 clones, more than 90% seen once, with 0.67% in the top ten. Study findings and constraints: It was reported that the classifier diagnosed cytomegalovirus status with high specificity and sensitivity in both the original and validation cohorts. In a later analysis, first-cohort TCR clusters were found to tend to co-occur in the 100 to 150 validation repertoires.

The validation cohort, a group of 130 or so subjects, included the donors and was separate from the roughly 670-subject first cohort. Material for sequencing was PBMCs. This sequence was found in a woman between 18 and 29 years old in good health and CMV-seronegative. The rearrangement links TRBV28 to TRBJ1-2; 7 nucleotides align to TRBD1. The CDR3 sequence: CASNPSRGRRGYTF. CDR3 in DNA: TGTGCCAGCAATCCGTCGAGGGGGCGCAGGGGCTACACCTTC.